Listed below are T cell receptor beta chains from one sample, sequenced in a study of CD8+CD57+ T cells in acquired aplastic anemia. MiXCR was run by TCRdb on the reads, yielding one entry per CDR3 protein. The sample lists about 81,000 distinct CDR3 sequences; approximately 46% were seen once. The sample was sorted CD4+, CD8+, or CD8+CD57+ T cells (not recorded which) from PBMCs. Receptors originate from a human donor in good health, serving as a control. CDR3s include the opening cysteine and the closing phenylalanine or tryptophan. D genes are given only for firm matches. A row's size may be missing; if present it is once, few, many or a size class.

clone_size j_call v_call d_call cdr3_aa cdr3_nt
few TRBJ1-6 TRBV27 - CASSLQGTYNSPLHF TGTGCCAGCAGTTTACAGGGGACATATAATTCACCCCTCCACTTT
many TRBJ2-1 TRBV19 TRBD2 CASLNSGRDDNEQFF TGTGCCAGCTTGAATAGCGGGAGAGATGACAATGAGCAGTTCTTC
many TRBJ2-1 TRBV5-1 TRBD1 CASSLRDRIYNEQFF TGCGCCAGCAGCTTGAGGGACAGGATCTACAATGAGCAGTTCTTC
- TRBJ2-5 TRBV18 - CASSPPNGEETQYF TGTGCCAGCTCACCACCGAACGGGGAAGAGACCCAGTACTTC
few TRBJ2-7 TRBV30 TRBD2 CAWSRGTGGEQYF TGTGCCTGGAGCCGGGGGACCGGGGGGGAGCAGTACTTC
many TRBJ2-2 TRBV15 - CATSETQAGELFF TGTGCCACCAGCGAAACACAGGCCGGGGAGCTGTTTTTT
- TRBJ2-5 TRBV19 - CASSPGTLVRETQYF TGTGCCAGTAGCCCCGGGACACTTGTGAGGGAGACCCAGTACTTC
many TRBJ2-7 TRBV6-1 - CASSELSPIRDVTYEQYF TGTGCCAGCAGTGAACTCTCGCCTATACGGGACGTGACCTACGAGCAGTACTTC
- TRBJ1-6 TRBV19 TRBD1 CASSWDSNSPLHF TGTGCCAGTAGTTGGGACAGCAATTCACCCCTCCACTTT
many TRBJ2-7 TRBV27 - CASVGQGFPYEQYF TGTGCCAGCGTTGGCCAAGGATTTCCCTACGAGCAGTACTTC
- TRBJ1-2 TRBV25-1 - CASSELGTPNYGYTF TGTGCCAGCAGTGAATTAGGGACACCCAACTATGGCTACACCTTC
many TRBJ2-5 TRBV20-1 - CSARDLYETQYF TGCAGTGCTAGGGACCTTTATGAGACCCAGTACTTC
- TRBJ1-5 TRBV15 TRBD1 CATSTGQKFNQPQHF TGTGCCACCAGCACGGGACAGAAATTCAATCAGCCCCAGCATTTT
- TRBJ1-6 TRBV19 TRBD1 CASGTGATSSPLHF TGTGCCAGTGGGACAGGGGCAACATCTTCACCCCTCCACTTT
- TRBJ1-2 TRBV20-1 - CSATHRDDGYTF TGCAGTGCTACCCACAGGGACGACGGCTACACCTTC
- TRBJ2-7 TRBV2 - CASSEFHDRWTIYEQYF TGTGCCAGCAGTGAATTTCATGACCGTTGGACAATCTACGAGCAGTACTTC
- TRBJ2-5 TRBV25-1 - CASSLAPLGETQYF TGTGCCAGCAGTTTAGCCCCCCTGGGGGAGACCCAGTATTTC
- TRBJ2-2 TRBV24-1 - CATSDLGELFF TGTGCCACCAGTGATCTCGGGGAGCTGTTTTTT
- TRBJ1-4 TRBV7-2 - CASSIPTNEKLFF TGTGCCAGCAGCATCCCCACTAATGAAAAACTGTTTTTT
- TRBJ2-3 TRBV5-1 - CASSHTPPDTQYF TGCGCCAGCAGCCATACCCCCCCAGATACGCAGTATTTT
many TRBJ1-2 TRBV4-1 - CASSRGYGYTF TGCGCCAGCAGCCGGGGGTATGGCTACACCTTC
- TRBJ1-2 TRBV2 - CASSEGGSRGYGYTF TGTGCCAGCAGTGAAGGAGGTAGCAGGGGCTATGGCTACACCTTC
- TRBJ1-2 TRBV7-9 TRBD1 CASSLGTGVTF TGTGCCAGCAGCTTGGGGACAGGGGTTACCTTC
- TRBJ2-3 TRBV29-1 - CSVERLAGDTQYF TGCAGCGTTGAGAGACTTGCGGGAGATACGCAGTATTTT
- TRBJ2-7 TRBV10-3 - CATAYVRDNEQYF TGTGCCACCGCTTATGTCAGGGATAACGAGCAGTACTTC
- TRBJ1-1 TRBV30 TRBD1 CAWSIHGTGRTEAFF TGTGCCTGGAGCATACACGGGACAGGGAGAACTGAAGCTTTCTTT
- TRBJ2-2 TRBV7-3 - CASSLFPPSTNTGELFF TGTGCCAGCAGCTTATTCCCCCCCAGCACGAACACCGGGGAGCTGTTTTTT
few TRBJ2-1 TRBV20-1 - CSPWYRDNRHEQFF TGCAGCCCCTGGTACAGGGATAATCGACATGAGCAGTTCTTC
- TRBJ2-2 TRBV15 - CATSRPPLNTGELFF TGTGCCACCAGCAGACCCCCGCTGAACACCGGGGAGCTGTTTTTT
- TRBJ2-7 TRBV29-1 - CSVGVNIGHEQYF TGCAGCGTTGGGGTAAACATCGGCCACGAGCAGTACTTC
once TRBJ1-4 TRBV10-1 - CARGGSANEKLFF TGCGCCAGGGGGGGGTCAGCTAATGAAAAACTGTTTTTT
many TRBJ2-7 TRBV19 - CASSIGQGRREQYF TGTGCCAGTAGTATTGGTCAGGGGAGGAGGGAGCAGTACTTC
many TRBJ2-4 TRBV5-4 TRBD1 CASSSGTASKNIQYF TGTGCCAGCAGCTCGGGGACAGCATCCAAAAACATTCAGTACTTC
- TRBJ1-2 TRBV2 TRBD1 CASRVPRDRGGGYTF TGTGCCAGCAGGGTCCCTCGGGACAGGGGAGGTGGCTACACCTTC